This entry features one T cell receptor (beta chain) sequence. The source of the sample is a study of blood T cell repertoires in COVID-19. TCRdb's copy holds only in-frame clones and misses some; the assay was immunoSEQ multiplex PCR. The table has 200,000 to 250,000 clones, 70% to 90% seen once. The sequencing sample was made of peripheral blood. This TCR was sampled from a woman aged 70 to 79 with COVID-19, enrolled during active disease.

The CDR3 protein is CASSLRSREVYGYTF. CDR3 in DNA: TGTGCCAGCAGCTTGCGAAGTAGGGAGGTCTATGGCTACACCTTC. V and J are TRBV5-4 and TRBJ1-2; D is unresolved. CDR3 length equals 15 residues. CDR1 SGHNT and CDR2 YYREEE come from the germline V gene (reference sequence). The V gene lost 1 base and the J gene lost 4 bases, with 14 bases spanning the gap.